This entry concerns a single T cell receptor (beta chain). Its antigen is undetermined. The sample is drawn from a study of T cell responses to AZD1222 COVID-19 vaccine. Study-wide results and caveats: Clonal diversity was possibly underestimated; the donors were predominantly white British and more often female. The number of AZD1222 recipients seropositive at baseline was only five or six.

The data were produced by immunoSEQ multiplex PCR, yet TCRdb's version contains in-frame clones alone and is incomplete. There are 130,000 or so clones in the sample; around 89% occur only once, and around 10% lies in the top ten. V lost 6 bases and J lost 4, with 15 bases in between. Germline CDR1 MNHEY, CDR2 SVGEGT. The CDR3 has 14 residues. The sample consisted of peripheral blood, taken on day 0 of MenACWY control vaccination. This clonotype originated in an adult in good health. V and J are TRBV6-2 or TRBV6-3 and TRBJ1-1; a possible D gene is TRBD1 (5 bases). CDR3 in DNA: TGTGCCAGCAGCCTCAGGGATCAGGGCACTGAAGCTTTCTTT. It yields the protein CASSLRDQGTEAFF.